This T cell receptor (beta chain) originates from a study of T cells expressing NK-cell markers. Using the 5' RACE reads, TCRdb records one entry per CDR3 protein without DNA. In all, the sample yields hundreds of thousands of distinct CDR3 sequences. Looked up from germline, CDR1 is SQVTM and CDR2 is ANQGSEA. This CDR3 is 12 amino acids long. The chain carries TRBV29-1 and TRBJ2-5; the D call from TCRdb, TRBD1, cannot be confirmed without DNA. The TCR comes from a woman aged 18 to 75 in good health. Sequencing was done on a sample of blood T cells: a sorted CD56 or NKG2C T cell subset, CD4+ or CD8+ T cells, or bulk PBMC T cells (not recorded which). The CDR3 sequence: CSAQGIQETQYF.